This TCR beta chain was captured in a study of cytomegalovirus exposure and HLA in healthy donors. Across the study: Of the donors genotyped, some 400 in all, 75% to 85% fell in the Caucasian-associated ancestry cluster. Study results and caveats: Being productive about 87% or about 30% of the time was typical of most TCR beta V segments in an earlier analysis. A later analysis associated 15,000 or so TCR beta sequences with HLA alleles at a 0.05 false discovery rate. DRB1 had the most TCR associations and HLA-C the fewest, a later analysis found, with rates varying by HLA locus.

The CDR3 is made up of 17 amino acids. V gave up 0 bases and J gave up 3 bases; unmatched junction bases: 6. Germline V gene lookup returns CDR1 SGHDN and CDR2 FVKESK. Concerning this clone itself: Its specificity is not known.

The study ran its PCR with 60 Vbeta and 13 Jbeta primers. Profiling relied on immunoSEQ multiplex PCR, and the TCRdb table lists in-frame clones only, not all of them. The sample lists approximately 130,000 clones, about 76% occurring once. V usage is TRBV14 and J usage is TRBJ2-1, with 9 bases identical to TRBD2. The TCR comes from a middle-aged woman in good health and CMV-seronegative. Sequenced: PBMCs. As DNA, the CDR3 is TGTGCCAGCAGCCAAGACGAATGGACTAGCGTCTACAATGAGCAGTTCTTC. This translates into CASSQDEWTSVYNEQFF.